This entry features one TCR beta chain sequence. This record belongs to a study of shared clonotypes between healthy human individuals. Researchers divided each subset's genomic DNA evenly across several immunoSEQ plates. Here immunoSEQ multiplex PCR was the method, and the copy in TCRdb shows in-frame clones only, minus some. The table shows about 700,000 clones, with roughly 94% occurring only once. Terminally differentiated effector memory CD45RA+ cells were excluded by CCR7 positive selection of CD45RO-negative cells. This receptor was taken from a man under 40 in good health. Sample: naive CD8+ T cells sorted from blood.

The CDR3 sequence: CASSQVVLAGSYEQYF. CDR3 DNA: TGCGCCAGCAGCCAAGTGGTACTAGCGGGGTCCTACGAGCAGTACTTC. V usage is TRBV4-1 and J usage is TRBJ2-7; 10 bases are a match to TRBD2. Germline loops: CDR1 MGHRA, CDR2 YSYEKL. This CDR3 has 16 amino acids. The trim removed 1 base at V and 1 base at J, leaving 4 bases unmatched.